This entry lists 26 T cell receptor beta chains sequenced from one sample in a study of shared clonotypes between healthy human individuals. Clones were read by immunoSEQ multiplex PCR, and TCRdb kept only the in-frame ones, dropping some. This sample yields over a million clones, of which approximately 97% are seen a single time; over 1% belongs to the top ten. The material sequenced was naive CD4+ T cells sorted from blood. Noted subset: CD45RA+ positively selected. All receptors come from a man aged 30 to 39 in good health.

V gene TRBV19 combines with J gene TRBJ2-1, with unresolved D. V gave up 1 base and J gave up 0 bases, with 10 bases separating them. Per germline, CDR1 LNHDA and CDR2 SQIVND (reference sequence). This CDR3 region has 16 residues. The CDR3 coding sequence is TGTGCCAGTAGTATAGTAGGGCCAGACTCCTACAATGAGCAGTTCTTC. The encoded protein is CASSIVGPDSYNEQFF.

This rearrangement joins TRBV29-1 to TRBJ1-1; tentatively, D is TRBD1 (6 bases). The CDR3 has 13 amino acids. Germline V gives CDR1 SQVTM, CDR2 ANQGSEA. Trimming pared 6 bases from V and 2 bases from J, leaving 13 bases between. CDR3 protein: CSVAGGTNTEAFF. The CDR3 nucleotides read TGCAGCGTCGCCGGGGGGACAAACACTGAAGCTTTCTTT.

The rearrangement uses TRBV27 and TRBJ2-7, with unresolved D. Trimming cost V 1 base and J 2 bases, with 9 bases left between them. Germline CDR1 and CDR2: MNHEY and SMNVEV (reference sequence). The CDR3 runs 14 residues. The DNA of the CDR3 is TGTGCCAGCAGTTTATACGGGTTAACCTACGAGCAGTACTTC. Protein: CASSLYGLTYEQYF.

The V call is TRBV11-2, the J call TRBJ2-7; TRBD1 agrees at 7 bases. The CDR3 runs 19 residues. Germline trimming cut 0 bases from V and 3 bases from J; bases unmatched to any gene: 17. From germline, CDR1 is SGHAT and CDR2 FQNNGV. The CDR3 is CASSLDPTARQGIYYEQYF. In DNA, the CDR3 is TGTGCCAGCAGCTTAGATCCCACCGCTCGACAGGGAATATACTACGAGCAGTACTTC.

In its sample, this clone was seen once. This sequence joins TRBV27 and TRBJ2-1, with 13 bases that match TRBD2. In germline, CDR1 is MNHEY, CDR2 SMNVEV (reference sequence). V gave up 5 bases and J gave up 2 bases; unmatched junction bases: 12. The CDR3 runs to 19 residues. The CDR3 DNA follows: TGTGCCAGCAGTGCCCAGGGACTAGCGGGGAAAATCACCTACAATGAGCAGTTCTTC. This encodes CASSAQGLAGKITYNEQFF.

V usage is TRBV28 and J usage is TRBJ2-7, with 8 bases matching TRBD1. CDR3 length equals 14 residues. Germline V gives CDR1 MDHEN, CDR2 SYDVKM. The V segment lost 0 bases and the J segment 5 bases; nucleotides outside the gene matches: 3. For the CDR3, the DNA is TGTGCCAGCAGTTTATGGTCAGGGGGCGACGAGCAGTACTTC. It specifies CASSLWSGGDEQYF.

The J gene is TRBJ1-5, the V gene TRBV9; 7 bases align to TRBD1. This CDR3 has 15 amino acids. Germline CDR1 and CDR2: SGDLS and YYNGEE. With V trimmed by 3 bases and J by 2 bases, 5 bases remained unmatched. CDR3 amino acids: CASSGQGTGNQPQHF. For the CDR3, the DNA is TGTGCCAGCAGCGGACAGGGAACTGGCAATCAGCCCCAGCATTTT.

This clone showed up just once. The V call is TRBV11-3, the J call TRBJ2-7; D is uncertain. Germline CDR1 reads SGHNT; CDR2 reads YENEEA. CDR3 length: 13 amino acids. The V end lost 3 bases, the J end lost 0 bases, and 6 bases lay between the germline ends. This CDR3 reads CASSFRSSYEQYF. In DNA form, the CDR3 reads TGTGCCAGCAGCTTCAGGAGCTCCTACGAGCAGTACTTC.

In this sample, this clone turned up a few times. This chain joins TRBV28 and TRBJ1-5; D call uncertain. Germline V CDR1 and CDR2: MDHEN, SYDVKM. Trimming stripped 7 bases from V and 7 bases from J, with 8 bases between. The CDR3 runs to 11 residues. The CDR3 region is CASMTGQPQHF. The CDR3 nucleotides are TGTGCCAGCATGACCGGGCAGCCCCAGCATTTT.

This sequence joins TRBV29-1 and TRBJ2-3, with D maybe TRBD2 (6 bases). V was shortened by 7 bases and J by 2 bases, with 13 bases between the two germline ends. Germline lookup yields CDR1 SQVTM and CDR2 ANQGSEA. The CDR3 is 13 amino acids. CDR3 DNA: TGCAGCGCCGGGACTGGGGTCACAGATACGCAGTATTTT. This gives the protein CSAGTGVTDTQYF.

This chain uses TRBV15 with TRBJ1-1; possibly TRBD1 for D (5 bases). CDR3 length equals 14 residues. The V end lost 9 bases, the J end lost 3 bases, and 17 bases lay between the germline ends. Germline V lookup: CDR1 LNHNV, CDR2 YYDKDF (reference sequence). The CDR3 DNA reads TGTGCCACAGGGCCCCCAGGGATCCACACTGAAGCTTTCTTT. This encodes CATGPPGIHTEAFF.

A single count supports this clone. The V and J genes are TRBV5-6 and TRBJ2-5, with a weak D call TRBD2 (5 bases). Germline V gene lookup returns CDR1 SGHDT and CDR2 YYEEEE. The CDR3 has 15 residues. V dropped 1 base and J dropped 1 base, with 11 bases sitting between them. The chain's CDR3 is CASSLSWESQETQYF. DNA for the CDR3: TGTGCCAGCAGCTTGTCCTGGGAGAGCCAAGAGACCCAGTACTTC.

The rearrangement links TRBV28 to TRBJ2-1, with a tentative D call TRBD1 (6 bases). The ends were cut back, 1 base at V and 1 base at J, with 11 bases in the middle. This CDR3 spans 16 amino acids. CDR1 is MDHEN and CDR2 is SYDVKM in the germline V gene. The CDR3 region has the DNA TGTGCCAGCAGTTTATCAGTCGGGACATCCTACAATGAGCAGTTCTTC. Translation: CASSLSVGTSYNEQFF.

This chain joins TRBV5-4 and TRBJ2-7; 10 bases are shared with TRBD1. The V and J ends lost 4 bases and 2 bases, in that order; junction bases with no gene match: 3. The V gene's germline CDR1 is SGHNT and CDR2 YYREEE (reference sequence). The CDR3 loop spans 14 amino acids. CDR3 sequence: CASSIGQGAYEQYF. In nucleotides, the CDR3 is TGTGCCAGCAGCATAGGACAGGGGGCCTACGAGCAGTACTTC. Complete variable domain (other parts from reference TRBV5-4 and TRBJ2-7): ETGVTQSPTHLIKTRGQQVTLRCSSQSGHNTVSWYQQALGQGPQFIFQYYREEENGRGNFPPRFSGLQFPNYSSELNVNALELDDSALYLCASSIGQGAYEQYFGPGTRLTVT.

The chain joins TRBV7-9 to TRBJ2-2; TRBD1 matches 10 bases. CDR1 is SEHNR, CDR2 FQNEAQ, per germline (reference sequence). With 5 bases clipped from V and 7 bases from J, the junction kept 7 bases outside the gene matches. CDR3 length: 15 residues. The CDR3, as DNA: TGTGCCAGCAGCAACCGGGACAGGGGATTCGGGGAGCTGTTTTTT. It is translated as CASSNRDRGFGELFF.

The V call is TRBV5-1, the J call TRBJ2-7; 12 bases are shared with TRBD1. Germline V gene lookup returns CDR1 SGHRS and CDR2 YFSETQ. The CDR3 extends over 14 amino acids. Germline trimming cut 9 bases from V and 5 bases from J; bases unmatched to any gene: 9. The CDR3 region is CANLGTGGQNEQYF. In DNA form, the CDR3 reads TGCGCCAACTTAGGGACAGGGGGCCAGAACGAGCAGTACTTC.

This chain joins TRBV7-2 and TRBJ2-5; no clear D gene. Germline CDR1 SGHTA, CDR2 FQGNSA. The V and J ends lost 1 base and 7 bases respectively, with 4 bases between them. The CDR3 extends over 11 amino acids. The CDR3 sequence: CASSLEGTQYF. CDR3 DNA: TGTGCCAGCAGCTTAGAGGGGACCCAGTACTTC.

The chain recombines TRBV2 with TRBJ1-2; D is perhaps TRBD1 (5 bases). Trimming took off 3 bases at V and 5 bases at J, with 22 bases between the two ends. The CDR3 extends over 17 amino acids. CDR1 is SNHLY and CDR2 is FYNNEI in the germline V gene. The CDR3 DNA reads TGTGCCAGCAGTGATTCGAGGAACCGGGACGAAGATTATGGCTACACCTTC. Translation gives CASSDSRNRDEDYGYTF.

The chain joins TRBV27 to TRBJ2-3; TRBD2 agrees at 10 bases. Germline values: CDR1 MNHEY, CDR2 SMNVEV (reference sequence). The CDR3 has 17 residues. The ends lost 1 base at V and 2 bases at J; junction bases unmatched: 6. This chain's CDR3 is CASSLFGLAGATDTQYF. In nucleotides, the CDR3 is TGTGCCAGCAGTTTATTCGGGCTAGCGGGAGCCACAGATACGCAGTATTTT.

The gene calls are TRBV9 and TRBJ2-1; 8 bases map to TRBD2. Per germline, CDR1 SGDLS and CDR2 YYNGEE. The CDR3 spans 14 residues. V lost 0 bases, J lost 15 bases, and 11 bases stayed unmatched. The CDR3 loop is CASSVGAGGEGVFF. The CDR3 nucleotides are TGTGCCAGCAGCGTAGGGGCGGGGGGAGAGGGCGTGTTCTTC.

V gene TRBV18 combines with J gene TRBJ2-7; 8 bases are a match to TRBD1. CDR1 is KGHSH and CDR2 is LQKENI in the germline V gene. Germline trimming cut 6 bases from V and 1 base from J; bases unmatched to any gene: 8. This CDR3 has 15 residues. The CDR3 protein is CASSRTGTGSYEQYF. The CDR3 DNA reads as TGTGCCAGCTCCCGGACCGGGACAGGATCCTACGAGCAGTACTTC.

The chain employs TRBV9 and TRBJ2-5; maybe TRBD1 (7 bases). Germline V gene lookup returns CDR1 SGDLS and CDR2 YYNGEE. The CDR3 loop spans 17 amino acids. The V end was cut by 0 bases, the J end by 0 bases, with 15 bases between. The CDR3 here is CASSVVGSGGHQETQYF. CDR3 sequence (DNA): TGTGCCAGCAGCGTAGTGGGGTCAGGGGGGCACCAAGAGACCCAGTACTTC. The full variable domain, its missing parts supplied by reference TRBV9 and TRBJ2-5, is DSGVTQTPKHLITATGQRVTLRCSPRSGDLSVYWYQQSLDQGLQFLIQYYNGEERAKGNILERFSAQQFPDLHSELNLSSLELGDSALYFCASSVVGSGGHQETQYFGPGTRLLVL.

V is TRBV6-4 and J is TRBJ2-2; D remains unclear. The V gene's germline CDR1 is MRHNA and CDR2 SNTAGT. This CDR3 is built from 15 residues. V lost 5 bases and J lost 4, with 14 bases in between. CDR3 loop: CASSPTDAITGELFF. Written as DNA, the CDR3 is TGTGCCAGCAGTCCGACCGACGCTATCACCGGGGAGCTGTTTTTT.

V and J are TRBV11-3 and TRBJ2-1; 9 bases are a match to TRBD1. Germline V gives CDR1 SGHNT, CDR2 YENEEA. The CDR3 consists of 15 residues. Trimming took 5 bases from V and 9 from J; bases not matched to a gene: 11. CDR3 nucleotides: TGTGCCAGCAGCCCCCCCGGACAGGGGAGAGTTGAGCAGTTCTTC. This sequence encodes CASSPPGQGRVEQFF.

The V gene is TRBV21-1, the J gene TRBJ1-4; the table's D call, TRBD1, has no DNA check behind it. TRBV21-1 is annotated as a pseudogene. The CDR3 runs 16 residues. DNA of the CDR3: TGTGCCAGCAGCAAAGGAGAAGGACAGGGGTTTGAAAAACTGTTTTTT. It is translated as CASSKGEGQGFEKLFF.

V is TRBV2 and J is TRBJ2-7; TRBD1 might be the D (5 bases). The CDR3 consists of 12 residues. Trimming removed 8 bases from V and 3 bases from J, with 11 bases in between. In germline, CDR1 is SNHLY, CDR2 FYNNEI. The chain's CDR3 is CASQDIRYEQYF. CDR3 nucleotide sequence: TGTGCCAGCCAGGACATCCGCTACGAGCAGTACTTC.